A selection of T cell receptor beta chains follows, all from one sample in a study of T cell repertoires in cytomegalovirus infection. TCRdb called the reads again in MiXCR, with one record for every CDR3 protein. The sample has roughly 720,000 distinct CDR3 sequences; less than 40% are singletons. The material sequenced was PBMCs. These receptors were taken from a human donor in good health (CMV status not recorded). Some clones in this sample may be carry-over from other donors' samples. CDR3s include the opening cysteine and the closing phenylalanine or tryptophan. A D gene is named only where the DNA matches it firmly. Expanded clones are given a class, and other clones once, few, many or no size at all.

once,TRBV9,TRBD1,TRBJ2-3,CASAQARTGGFSTDTQYF,TGTGCCAGCGCCCAGGCGCGGACAGGGGGTTTTAGCACAGATACGCAGTATTTT
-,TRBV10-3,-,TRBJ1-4,CAISRDAEKLFF,TGTGCCATCAGTAGAGACGCGGAAAAACTGTTTTTT
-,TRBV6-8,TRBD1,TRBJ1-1,CATYPFDRVEAFF,TGTGCCACCTACCCCTTCGACAGGGTTGAAGCTTTCTTT
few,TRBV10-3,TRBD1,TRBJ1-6,CATTEDGQGGSPLHF,TGTGCCACTACGGAGGACGGACAGGGGGGTTCACCCCTCCACTTT
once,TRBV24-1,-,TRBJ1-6,CATSDPSQGSNSPLHF,TGTGCCACCAGTGACCCCTCCCAGGGGTCCAATTCACCCCTCCACTTT
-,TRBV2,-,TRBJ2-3,CASRKSPDLGYF,TGTGCCAGCAGAAAGTCTCCCGATCTGGGGTATTTT
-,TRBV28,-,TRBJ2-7,CASSASGRRAYEQYF,TGTGCCAGCAGTGCCTCAGGGCGGCGCGCCTACGAGCAGTACTTC
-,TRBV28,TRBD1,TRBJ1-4,CASSTPRQGIREKLFF,TGTGCCAGCAGTACCCCTCGACAGGGAATAAGAGAAAAACTGTTTTTT
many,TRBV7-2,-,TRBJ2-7,CASSLAGAQTYEQYF,TGTGCCAGCAGCTTGGCAGGGGCCCAAACCTACGAGCAGTACTTC
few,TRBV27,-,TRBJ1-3,CASRYGNTIYF,TGTGCCAGCAGATACGGAAACACCATATATTTT
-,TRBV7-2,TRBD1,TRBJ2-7,CASSLALGRDRGYEQYF,TGTGCCAGCAGCTTAGCGCTCGGTAGAGACAGGGGGTACGAGCAGTACTTC
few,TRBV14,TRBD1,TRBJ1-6,CASSRDRGLYSPLHF,TGTGCCAGCAGCCGGGACAGGGGGCTCTATTCACCCCTCCACTTT
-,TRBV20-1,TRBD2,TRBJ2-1,CSARLTSGRVGEQFF,TGCAGTGCGAGACTGACTAGCGGGAGGGTGGGTGAGCAGTTCTTC
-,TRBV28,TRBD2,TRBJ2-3,CASSLFPGGQTDTQYF,TGTGCCAGCAGTTTATTCCCGGGGGGGCAGACAGATACGCAGTATTTT
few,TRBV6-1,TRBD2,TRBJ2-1,CASRPSGGASEQFF,TGTGCCAGCAGACCTAGCGGGGGGGCTAGTGAGCAGTTCTTC
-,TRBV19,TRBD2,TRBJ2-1,CASSIQIAGGPYDEQFF,TGTGCCAGTAGTATCCAAATAGCGGGAGGTCCCTACGATGAGCAGTTCTTC
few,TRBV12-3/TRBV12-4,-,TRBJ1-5,CASSIGSGHQPQHF,TGTGCCAGCAGTATTGGGTCAGGGCATCAGCCCCAGCATTTT
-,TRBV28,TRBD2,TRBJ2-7,CASSLVGLAEYEQYF,TGTGCCAGCAGTTTAGTGGGACTAGCGGAATACGAGCAGTACTTC
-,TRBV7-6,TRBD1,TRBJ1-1,CASSSTGQNTEAFF,TGTGCCAGCAGCTCGACAGGGCAGAACACTGAAGCTTTCTTT